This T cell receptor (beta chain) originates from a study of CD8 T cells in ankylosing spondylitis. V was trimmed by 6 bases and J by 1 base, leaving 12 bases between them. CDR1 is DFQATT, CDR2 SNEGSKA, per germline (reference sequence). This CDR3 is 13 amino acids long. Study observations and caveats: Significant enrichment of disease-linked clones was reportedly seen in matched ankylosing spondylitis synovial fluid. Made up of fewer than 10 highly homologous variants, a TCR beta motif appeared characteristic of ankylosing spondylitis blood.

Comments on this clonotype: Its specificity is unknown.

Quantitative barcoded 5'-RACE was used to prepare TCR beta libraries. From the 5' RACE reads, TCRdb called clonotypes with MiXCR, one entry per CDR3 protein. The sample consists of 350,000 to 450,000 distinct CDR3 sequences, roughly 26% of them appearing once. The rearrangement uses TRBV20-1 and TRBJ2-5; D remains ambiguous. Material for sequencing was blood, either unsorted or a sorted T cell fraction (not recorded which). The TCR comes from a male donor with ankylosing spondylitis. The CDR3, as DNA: TGCAGTGCCGAGCTCGCGACCCAAGAGACCCAGTACTTC. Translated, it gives CSAELATQETQYF.